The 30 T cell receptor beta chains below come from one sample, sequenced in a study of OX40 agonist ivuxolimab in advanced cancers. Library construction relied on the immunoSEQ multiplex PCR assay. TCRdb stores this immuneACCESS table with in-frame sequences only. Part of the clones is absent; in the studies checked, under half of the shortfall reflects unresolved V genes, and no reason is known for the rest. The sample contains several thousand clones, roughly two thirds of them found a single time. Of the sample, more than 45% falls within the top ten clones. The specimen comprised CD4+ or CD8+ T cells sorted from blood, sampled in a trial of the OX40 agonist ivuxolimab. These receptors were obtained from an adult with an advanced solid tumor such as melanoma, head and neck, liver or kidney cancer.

The CDR3 DNA sequence: TGTGCCAGCAGCTTCCGATTCCCCTCCTACGAGCAGTACTTC. This encodes CASSFRFPSYEQYF. The rearrangement joins TRBV5-4 to TRBJ2-7; D is ambiguous. The CDR3 runs to 14 residues. V lost 2 bases to trimming and J lost 0 bases, with 9 bases between them. CDR1 and CDR2 from the germline V gene are SGHNT and YYREEE (reference sequence).

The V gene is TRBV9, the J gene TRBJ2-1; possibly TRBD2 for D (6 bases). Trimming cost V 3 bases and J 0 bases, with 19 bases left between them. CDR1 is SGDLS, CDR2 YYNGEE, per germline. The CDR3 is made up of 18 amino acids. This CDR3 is CASSGGGRLGSSYNEQFF. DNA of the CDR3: TGTGCCAGCAGCGGTGGGGGGAGACTAGGTAGCTCCTACAATGAGCAGTTCTTC.

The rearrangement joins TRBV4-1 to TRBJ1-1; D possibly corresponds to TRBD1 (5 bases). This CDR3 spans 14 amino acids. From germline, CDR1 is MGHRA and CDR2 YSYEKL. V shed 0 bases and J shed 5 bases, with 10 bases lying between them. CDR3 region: CASSQDRGRTEAFF. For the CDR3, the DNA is TGCGCCAGCAGCCAAGATAGGGGAAGAACTGAAGCTTTCTTT.

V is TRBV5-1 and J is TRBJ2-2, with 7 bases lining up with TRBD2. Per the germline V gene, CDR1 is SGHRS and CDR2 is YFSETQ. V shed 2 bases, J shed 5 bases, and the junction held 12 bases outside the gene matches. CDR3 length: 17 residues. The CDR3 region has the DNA TGCGCCAGCAGCTTACCCCAAGGCCTCGGGAGGACCGGGGAGCTGTTTTTT. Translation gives CASSLPQGLGRTGELFF.

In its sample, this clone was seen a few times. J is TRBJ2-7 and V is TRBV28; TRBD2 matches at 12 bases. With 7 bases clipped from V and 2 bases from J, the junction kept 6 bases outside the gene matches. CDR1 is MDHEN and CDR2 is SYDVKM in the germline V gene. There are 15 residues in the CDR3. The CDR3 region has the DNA TGTGCCAGCACGGAAGGACTAGCGGGAACCTACGAGCAGTACTTC. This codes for CASTEGLAGTYEQYF. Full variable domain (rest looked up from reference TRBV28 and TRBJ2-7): DVKVTQSSRYLVKRTGEKVFLECVQDMDHENMFWYRQDPGLGLRLIYFSYDVKMKEKGDIPEGYSVSREKKERFSLILESASTNQTSMYLCASTEGLAGTYEQYFGPGTRLTVT.

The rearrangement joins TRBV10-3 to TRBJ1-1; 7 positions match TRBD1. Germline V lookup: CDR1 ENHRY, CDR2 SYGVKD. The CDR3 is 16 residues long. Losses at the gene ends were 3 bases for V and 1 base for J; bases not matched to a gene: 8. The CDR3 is CAISDATGTRNTEAFF. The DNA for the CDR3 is TGTGCCATCAGTGACGCGACAGGGACGAGGAACACTGAAGCTTTCTTT.

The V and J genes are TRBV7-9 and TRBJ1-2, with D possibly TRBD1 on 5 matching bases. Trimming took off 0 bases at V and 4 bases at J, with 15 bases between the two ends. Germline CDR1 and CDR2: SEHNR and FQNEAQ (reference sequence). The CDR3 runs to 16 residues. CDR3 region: CASSLAIQEGPYGYTF. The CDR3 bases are TGTGCCAGCAGCTTAGCAATCCAGGAGGGACCCTATGGCTACACCTTC.

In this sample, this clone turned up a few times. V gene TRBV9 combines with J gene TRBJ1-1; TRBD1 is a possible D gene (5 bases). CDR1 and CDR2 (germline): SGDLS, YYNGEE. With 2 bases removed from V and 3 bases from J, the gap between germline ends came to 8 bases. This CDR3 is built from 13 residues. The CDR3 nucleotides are TGTGCCAGCAGCGTGGGGGGAGACACTGAAGCTTTCTTT. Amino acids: CASSVGGDTEAFF.

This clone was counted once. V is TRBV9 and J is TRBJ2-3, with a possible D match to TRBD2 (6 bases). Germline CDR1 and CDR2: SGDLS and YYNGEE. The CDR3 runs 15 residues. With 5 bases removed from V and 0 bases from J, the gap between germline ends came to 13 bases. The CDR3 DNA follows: TGTGCCAGCAGTTTACTCGGGACTAGCACAGATACGCAGTATTTT. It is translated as CASSLLGTSTDTQYF.

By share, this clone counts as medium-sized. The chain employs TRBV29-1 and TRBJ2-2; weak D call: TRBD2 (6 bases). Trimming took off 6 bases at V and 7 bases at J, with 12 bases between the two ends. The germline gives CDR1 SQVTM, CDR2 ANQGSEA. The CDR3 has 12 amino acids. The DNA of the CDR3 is TGCAGCGTGTGGGCGGGAATCGGGGAGCTGTTTTTT. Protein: CSVWAGIGELFF.

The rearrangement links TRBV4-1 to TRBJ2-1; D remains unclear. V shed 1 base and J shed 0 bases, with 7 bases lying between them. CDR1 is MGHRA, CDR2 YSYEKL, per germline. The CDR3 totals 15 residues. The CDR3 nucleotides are TGCGCCAGCAGCCAAGGGACGAGCTCCTACAATGAGCAGTTCTTC. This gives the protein CASSQGTSSYNEQFF.

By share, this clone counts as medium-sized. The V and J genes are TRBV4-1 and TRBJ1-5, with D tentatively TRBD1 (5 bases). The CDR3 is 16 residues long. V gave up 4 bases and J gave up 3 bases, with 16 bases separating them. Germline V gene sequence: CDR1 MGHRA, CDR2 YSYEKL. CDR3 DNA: TGCGCCAGCAGCCTTTACATGCAGGGAGACAATCAGCCCCAGCATTTT. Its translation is CASSLYMQGDNQPQHF.

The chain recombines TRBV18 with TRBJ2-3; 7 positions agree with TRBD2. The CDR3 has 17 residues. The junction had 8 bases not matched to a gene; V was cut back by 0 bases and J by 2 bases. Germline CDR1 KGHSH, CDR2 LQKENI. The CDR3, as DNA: TGTGCCAGCTCACCACCGAGGGAGGGCTTTTACACAGATACGCAGTATTTT. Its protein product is CASSPPREGFYTDTQYF.

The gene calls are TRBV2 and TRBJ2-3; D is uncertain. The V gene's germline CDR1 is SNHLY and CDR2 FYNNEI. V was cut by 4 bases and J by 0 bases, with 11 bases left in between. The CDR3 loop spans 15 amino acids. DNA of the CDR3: TGTGCCAGCAGTGTGTACAGTGCTAGCACAGATACGCAGTATTTT. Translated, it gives CASSVYSASTDTQYF.

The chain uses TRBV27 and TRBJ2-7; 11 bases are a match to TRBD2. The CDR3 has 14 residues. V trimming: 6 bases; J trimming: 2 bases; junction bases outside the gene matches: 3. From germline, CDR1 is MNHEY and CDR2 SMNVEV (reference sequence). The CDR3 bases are TGTGCCAGCAGGGGACTAGCGGCTGCCTACGAGCAGTACTTC. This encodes CASRGLAAAYEQYF.

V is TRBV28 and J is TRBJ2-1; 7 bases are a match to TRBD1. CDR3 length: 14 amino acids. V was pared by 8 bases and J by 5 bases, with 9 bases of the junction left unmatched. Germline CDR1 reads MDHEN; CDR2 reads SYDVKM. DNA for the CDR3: TGTGCCAGCCGACCCAGGGGGAACCACAATGAGCAGTTCTTC. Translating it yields CASRPRGNHNEQFF.

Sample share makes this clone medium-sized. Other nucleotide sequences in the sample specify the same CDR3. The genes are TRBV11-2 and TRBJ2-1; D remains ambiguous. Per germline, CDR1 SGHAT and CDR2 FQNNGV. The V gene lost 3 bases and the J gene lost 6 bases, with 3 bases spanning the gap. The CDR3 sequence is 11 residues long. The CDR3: CASSLANEQFF. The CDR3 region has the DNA TGTGCCAGCAGCTTGGCCAATGAGCAGTTCTTC.

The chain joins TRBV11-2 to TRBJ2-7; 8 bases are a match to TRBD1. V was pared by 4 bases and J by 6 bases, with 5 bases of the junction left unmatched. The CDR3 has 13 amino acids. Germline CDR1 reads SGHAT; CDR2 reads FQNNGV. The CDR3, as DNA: TGTGCCAGCAGCTCCGGACAGGGTGGCGAGCAGTACTTC. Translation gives CASSSGQGGEQYF.

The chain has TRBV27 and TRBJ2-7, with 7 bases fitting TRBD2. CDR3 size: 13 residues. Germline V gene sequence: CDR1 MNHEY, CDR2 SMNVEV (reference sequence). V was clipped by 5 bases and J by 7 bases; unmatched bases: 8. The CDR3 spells CASSRSSGPEQYF. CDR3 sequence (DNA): TGTGCCAGCAGTCGATCTAGCGGACCTGAGCAGTACTTC.

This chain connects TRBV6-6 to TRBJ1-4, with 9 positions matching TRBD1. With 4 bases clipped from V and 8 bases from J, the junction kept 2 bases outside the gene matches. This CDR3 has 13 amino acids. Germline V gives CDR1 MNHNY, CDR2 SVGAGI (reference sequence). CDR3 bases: TGTGCCAGCAGTTCGGGGACAGGGGAAAAACTGTTTTTT. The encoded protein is CASSSGTGEKLFF.

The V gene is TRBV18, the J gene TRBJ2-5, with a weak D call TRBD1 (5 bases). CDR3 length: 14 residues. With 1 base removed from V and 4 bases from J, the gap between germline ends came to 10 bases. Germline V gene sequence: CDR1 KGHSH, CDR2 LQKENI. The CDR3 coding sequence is TGTGCCAGCTCACCACTTTCCAGGGCAGAGACCCAGTACTTC. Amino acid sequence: CASSPLSRAETQYF.

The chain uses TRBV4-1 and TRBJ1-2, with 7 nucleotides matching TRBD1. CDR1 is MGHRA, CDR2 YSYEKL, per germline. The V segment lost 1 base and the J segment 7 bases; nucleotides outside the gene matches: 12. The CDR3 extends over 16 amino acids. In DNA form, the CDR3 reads TGCGCCAGCAGCCAAGGTCCCTCAGGGGGGTTGGGTGGCTACACCTTC. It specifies CASSQGPSGGLGGYTF.

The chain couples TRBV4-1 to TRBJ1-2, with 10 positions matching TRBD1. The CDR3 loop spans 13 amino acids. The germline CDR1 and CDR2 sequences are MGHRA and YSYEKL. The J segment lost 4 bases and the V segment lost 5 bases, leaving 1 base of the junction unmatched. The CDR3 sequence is CASSRTGGYGYTF. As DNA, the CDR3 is TGCGCCAGCAGCAGGACAGGGGGCTATGGCTACACCTTC.

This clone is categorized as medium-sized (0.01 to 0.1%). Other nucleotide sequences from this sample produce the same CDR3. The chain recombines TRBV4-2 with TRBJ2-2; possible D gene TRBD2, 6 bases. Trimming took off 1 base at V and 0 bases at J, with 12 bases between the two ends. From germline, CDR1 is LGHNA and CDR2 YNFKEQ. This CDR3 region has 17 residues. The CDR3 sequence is CASSQALLAANTGELFF. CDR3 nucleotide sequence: TGTGCCAGCAGCCAAGCCTTACTAGCAGCGAACACCGGGGAGCTGTTTTTT.

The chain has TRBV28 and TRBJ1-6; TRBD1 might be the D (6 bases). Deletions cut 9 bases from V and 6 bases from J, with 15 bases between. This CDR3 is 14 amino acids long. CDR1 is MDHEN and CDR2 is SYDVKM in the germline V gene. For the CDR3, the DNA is TGTGCCAGTAAACAGGGAAAGAGTAATTCACCCCTCCACTTT. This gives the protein CASKQGKSNSPLHF.

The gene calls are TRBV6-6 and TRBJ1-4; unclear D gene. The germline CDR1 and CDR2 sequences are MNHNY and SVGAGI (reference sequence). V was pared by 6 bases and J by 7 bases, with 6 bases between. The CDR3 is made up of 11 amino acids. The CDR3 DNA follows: TGTGCCAGCAGCGCACGTGAAAAACTGTTTTTT. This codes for CASSAREKLFF.

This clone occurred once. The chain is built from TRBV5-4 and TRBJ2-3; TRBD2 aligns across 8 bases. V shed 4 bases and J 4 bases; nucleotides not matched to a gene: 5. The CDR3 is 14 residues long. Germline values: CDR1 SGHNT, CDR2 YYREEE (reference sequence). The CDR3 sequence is CASSPGGLSDTQYF. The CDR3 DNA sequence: TGTGCCAGCAGCCCGGGAGGGCTGTCAGATACGCAGTATTTT.

The CDR3 reads CASSIRRGEQFF. CDR3 DNA: TGTGCCAGTAGTATTAGAAGGGGCGAGCAGTTCTTC. V and J are TRBV19 and TRBJ2-1, with a tentative D call TRBD1 (5 bases). Per germline, CDR1 LNHDA and CDR2 SQIVND (reference sequence). Trimming took 3 bases from V and 10 from J, leaving 10 bases between them. The CDR3 is made up of 12 amino acids.

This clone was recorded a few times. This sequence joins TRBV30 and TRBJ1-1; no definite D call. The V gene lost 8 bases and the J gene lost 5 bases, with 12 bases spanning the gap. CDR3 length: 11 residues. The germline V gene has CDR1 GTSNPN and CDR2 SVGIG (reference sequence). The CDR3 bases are TGTGCCGTTTCCCCGGGAACTGAAGCTTTCTTT. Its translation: CAVSPGTEAFF.

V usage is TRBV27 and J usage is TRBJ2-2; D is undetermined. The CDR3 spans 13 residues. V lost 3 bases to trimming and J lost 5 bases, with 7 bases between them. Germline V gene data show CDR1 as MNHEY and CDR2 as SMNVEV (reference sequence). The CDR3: CASSFTWTGELFF. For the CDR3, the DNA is TGTGCCAGCAGTTTCACCTGGACCGGGGAGCTGTTTTTT.